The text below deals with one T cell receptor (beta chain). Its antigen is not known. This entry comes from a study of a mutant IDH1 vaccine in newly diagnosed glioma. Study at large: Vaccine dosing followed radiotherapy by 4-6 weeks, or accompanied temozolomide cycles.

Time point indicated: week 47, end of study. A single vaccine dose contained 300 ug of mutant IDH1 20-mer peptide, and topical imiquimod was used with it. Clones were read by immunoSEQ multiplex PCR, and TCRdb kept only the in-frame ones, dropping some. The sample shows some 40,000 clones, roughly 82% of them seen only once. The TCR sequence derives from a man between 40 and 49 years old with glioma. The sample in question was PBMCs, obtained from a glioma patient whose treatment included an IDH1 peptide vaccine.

The CDR3 reads CASSPSERLRNQPQHF. The CDR3 nucleotides are TGTGCCAGCAGTCCTTCAGAAAGGCTTCGAAATCAGCCCCAGCATTTT. The rearrangement joins TRBV28 to TRBJ1-5; D gene uncertain. This CDR3 contains 16 residues. Looked up from germline, CDR1 is MDHEN and CDR2 is SYDVKM. V lost 5 bases and J 4 bases, leaving 18 bases between the germline ends.